The clone carrying this T cell receptor beta chain was counted ten times or more. Diagnoses were established using clinical symptoms, serum thyroxine and TRAb, thyroid ultrasound and orbital computed tomography. The CDR3 contains 15 residues. Germline V CDR1 and CDR2: SEHNR, FQNEAQ (reference sequence). V dropped 4 bases and J dropped 7; count of bases not matched to a gene: 12. These data come from a study of T cells in Graves' hyperthyroidism and ophthalmopathy. RNA transcripts were the template for amplifying TCR beta CDR3 regions. The primer set for the first-round RT-PCR of the TCR CDR3 was HTBI. TCRdb reprocessed the multiplex PCR reads with MiXCR, giving one entry per CDR3 protein. The table records some 370,000 distinct CDR3 sequences, about a sixth of them present only once.

The chain has TRBV7-9 and TRBJ2-7; 8 positions agree with TRBD1. This receptor was obtained from a young woman with Graves' hyperthyroidism that later progressed to Graves' ophthalmopathy. Sequenced sample: blood. The chain's CDR3 is CASSWGGRGLEEQYF. CDR3 bases: TGTGCCAGCAGCTGGGGAGGCAGGGGGCTAGAGGAGCAGTACTTC. The complete variable domain, with remaining parts taken from reference TRBV7-9 and TRBJ2-7, reads DTGVSQNPRHKITKRGQNVTFRCDPISEHNRLYWYRQTLGQGPEFLTYFQNEAQLEKSRLLSDRFSAERPKGSFSTLEIQRTEQGDSAMYLCASSWGGRGLEEQYFGPGTRLTVT.